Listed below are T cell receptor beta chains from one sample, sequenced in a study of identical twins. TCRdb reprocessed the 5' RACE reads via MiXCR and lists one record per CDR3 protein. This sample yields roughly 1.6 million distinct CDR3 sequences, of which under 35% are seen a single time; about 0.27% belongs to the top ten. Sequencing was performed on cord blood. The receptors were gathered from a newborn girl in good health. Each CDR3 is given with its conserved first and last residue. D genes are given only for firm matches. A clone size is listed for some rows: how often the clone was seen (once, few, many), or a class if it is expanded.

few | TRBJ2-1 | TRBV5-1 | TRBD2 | TGCGCCAGCAGCTTGGGGACTAGCGGGACCCAGAATGAGCAGTTCTTC | CASSLGTSGTQNEQFF
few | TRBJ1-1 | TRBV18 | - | TGTGCCAGCTCACGACCAACACTTCAAGCTTTCTTT | CASSRPTLQAFF
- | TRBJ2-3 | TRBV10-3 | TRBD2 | TGTGCCATCAGAATAGCGGGGGGCACAGATACGCAGTATTTT | CAIRIAGGTDTQYF
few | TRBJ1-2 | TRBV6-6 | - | TGTGCCAGCAGCAGGGACGACCCCTATGGCTACACCTTC | CASSRDDPYGYTF
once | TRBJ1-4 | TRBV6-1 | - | TGTGCCAGCAGTGTGAGACAGCTCTATGAAAAACTGTTTTTT | CASSVRQLYEKLFF
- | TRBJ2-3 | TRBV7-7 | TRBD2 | TGTGCCTGCAGCTTAGCGGGGGCGATCACAGATACGCAGTATTTT | CACSLAGAITDTQYF
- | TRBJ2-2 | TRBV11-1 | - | TGTGCCAGCAGCTTAAGGCGGGGCGGGGAACTCGGCGGGGAGCTGTTTTTT | CASSLRRGGELGGELFF
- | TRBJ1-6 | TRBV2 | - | TGTGCCAGCAGACCTACCGGGACCTATAATTCACCCCTCCACTTT | CASRPTGTYNSPLHF
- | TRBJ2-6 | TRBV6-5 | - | TGTGCCAGCAGTAATACCCAGGGTCCTGGGGCCAACGTCCTGACTTTC | CASSNTQGPGANVLTF
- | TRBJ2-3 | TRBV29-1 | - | TGCAGCGTTGAAGGGCCTAGGGGGAAAGCTAGCACAGATACGCAGTATTTT | CSVEGPRGKASTDTQYF
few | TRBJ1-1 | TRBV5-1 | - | TGCGCCAGCAGCCCCCGACACCACACTGAAGCTTTCTTT | CASSPRHHTEAFF
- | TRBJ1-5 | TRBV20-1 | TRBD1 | TGCAGTGCTAGTGGGGACAGGATCAATCAGCCCCAGCATTTT | CSASGDRINQPQHF
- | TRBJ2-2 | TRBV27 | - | TGTGCCAGCACTCGAGGAAGGAGGGACACCGGGGAGCTGTTTTTT | CASTRGRRDTGELFF
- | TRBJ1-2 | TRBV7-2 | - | TGTGCCAGCAGCTTAGCAACCGGGCCTAACTATGGCTACACCTTC | CASSLATGPNYGYTF